The source of this T cell receptor beta chain is a study of control samples from healthy donors and cancer patients. Measured with immunoSEQ multiplex PCR; TCRdb has only the in-frame clones, and not every one. The sample has around 170,000 clones, 92% seen once. Trimming took off 4 bases at V and 2 bases at J, with 8 bases between the two ends. CDR3 length: 13 amino acids. Germline-derived CDR1 and CDR2 are SGHDN and FVKESK. V and J are TRBV14 and TRBJ1-1; no firm D call. What was sequenced was blood. This sequence was found in a woman aged 25 to 45 in good health. In DNA, the CDR3 is TGTGCCAGCAGCCTAACCAGAAACACTGAAGCTTTCTTT. It yields the protein CASSLTRNTEAFF.